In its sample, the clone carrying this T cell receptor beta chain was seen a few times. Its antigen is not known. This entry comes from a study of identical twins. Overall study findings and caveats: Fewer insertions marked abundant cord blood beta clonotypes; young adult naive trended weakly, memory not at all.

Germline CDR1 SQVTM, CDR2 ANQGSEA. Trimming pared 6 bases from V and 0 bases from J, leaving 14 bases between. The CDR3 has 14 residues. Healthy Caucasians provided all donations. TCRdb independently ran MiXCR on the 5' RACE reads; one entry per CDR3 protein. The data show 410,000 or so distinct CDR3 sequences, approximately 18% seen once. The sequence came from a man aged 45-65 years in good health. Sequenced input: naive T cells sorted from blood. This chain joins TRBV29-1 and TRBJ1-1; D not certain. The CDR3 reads CSVLSRALNTEAFF. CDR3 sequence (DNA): TGCAGCGTCCTTAGCCGGGCCTTGAACACTGAAGCTTTCTTT.